This is a list of T cell receptor beta chains from one sample in a study of T cell responses to AZD1222 COVID-19 vaccine. The method was immunoSEQ multiplex PCR; TCRdb's version includes in-frame clones alone and lacks a portion of them. The sample carries about 160,000 clones, 75% to 95% recorded once. This specimen was peripheral blood, taken on day 0 of AZD1222 vaccination. The source of these receptors is an adult in good health. CDR3s include the opening cysteine and the closing phenylalanine or tryptophan. A D gene is named only where the DNA matches it firmly. Clone size, where shown, is once, few, many, or a class for clones that have expanded.

>.|.|12|TRBV7-8|TRBJ1-5
TGTGCCAGCAGCCTACAGGAGTCGCCCCAGCATTTT
CASSLQESPQHF
>.|.|14|TRBV29-1|TRBJ1-1
TGCAGCGTTGACCTGGCAGGCCCTGGCACTGAAGCTTTCTTT
CSVDLAGPGTEAFF
>.|once|13|TRBV2|TRBJ2-5
TGTGCCAGCAGCCCGGCGTTATTAGAGACCCAGTACTTC
CASSPALLETQYF
>TRBD1|.|15|TRBV2|TRBJ1-2
TGTGCCAGCATCCTATTAGCCGGGACAGGGAAAGGCTACACCTTC
CASILLAGTGKGYTF
>TRBD1|.|14|TRBV5-1|TRBJ1-1
TGCGCCAGCAGCTCGACAGGGACGGGCACTGAAGCTTTCTTT
CASSSTGTGTEAFF
>TRBD1|.|16|TRBV19|TRBJ2-7
TGTGCCAGTAGTCCTTATCCGGGACAGGGTACCTACGAGCAGTACTTC
CASSPYPGQGTYEQYF
>TRBD2|.|16|TRBV27|TRBJ2-5
TGTGCCAGCAGTTCCCTGGGACTAGCGGGGGGTGAGACCCAGTACTTC
CASSSLGLAGGETQYF
>.|few|13|TRBV18|TRBJ1-1
TGTGCCAGCTCACCACAAGGGAACACTGAAGCTTTCTTT
CASSPQGNTEAFF
>.|.|14|TRBV27|TRBJ1-2
TGTGCCAGCAGTTTTGCGACAGTTGGATATGGCTACACCTTC
CASSFATVGYGYTF
>TRBD2|.|15|TRBV24-1|TRBJ2-3
TGTGCCACCAGTCGGGCAGCGGGAGTCACAGATACGCAGTATTTT
CATSRAAGVTDTQYF
>TRBD1|.|15|TRBV6-5|TRBJ1-3
TGTGCCAGCAGTTACTCTGGACAGGATGGAAACACCATATATTTT
CASSYSGQDGNTIYF
>TRBD1|.|14|TRBV2|TRBJ2-7
TGTGCCAGCAGTGAACAGGGACAGCTCTACGAGCAGTACTTC
CASSEQGQLYEQYF
>.|.|11|TRBV29-1|TRBJ2-1
TGCAGCGTACAGAACTACAATGAGCAGTTCTTC
CSVQNYNEQFF
>.|.|15|TRBV19|TRBJ1-6
TGTGCCAGTAGTGGGGAAGGGACGGTAAATTCACCCCTCCACTTT
CASSGEGTVNSPLHF
>.|.|12|TRBV19|TRBJ2-1
TGTGCCAGTAGTTACGGTAACGGGGGGCAGTTCTTC
CASSYGNGGQFF
>TRBD1|.|16|TRBV27|TRBJ1-5
TGTGCCAGCAGTTTAACCGGGACAGATAGCAATCAGCCCCAGCATTTT
CASSLTGTDSNQPQHF
>TRBD1|once|18|TRBV27|TRBJ1-2
TGTGCCAGCAGTTTAGGGCCTGGGACAGGGGCTGATGAGTATGGCTACACCTTC
CASSLGPGTGADEYGYTF
>.|.|13|TRBV27|TRBJ2-5
TGTGCCAGCAGTTTATCAGGGTATGAGACCCAGTACTTC
CASSLSGYETQYF
>.|.|14|TRBV11-3|TRBJ2-3
TGTGCCAGCAGCCCCTGGGGGGCGTCAGATACGCAGTATTTT
CASSPWGASDTQYF
>.|.|14|TRBV6-4|TRBJ1-2
TGTGCCAGCAGCCCCACCGAAACTCCGGATGGCTACACCTTC
CASSPTETPDGYTF
>.|.|16|TRBV5-1|TRBJ1-6
TGCGCCAGCAGCTTGGTTGGGACCTACCTCGGATCACCCCTCCACTTT
CASSLVGTYLGSPLHF
>.|.|16|TRBV7-7|TRBJ1-5
TGTGCTAGCAGCCTTAGTTGGGGGGACGGCAATCAGCCCCAGCATTTT
CASSLSWGDGNQPQHF
>.|.|11|TRBV30|TRBJ2-7
TGTGCCGGAACGGGGACGGACGAGCAGTACTTC
CAGTGTDEQYF
>TRBD1|.|13|TRBV6-5|TRBJ2-2
TGTGCCAGCAGCAGGGGGATAACCGGGGAGCTGTTTTTT
CASSRGITGELFF
>.|.|14|TRBV7-2|TRBJ2-7
TGTGCCAGCAGCTCTCTCTCGGGGAACTACGAGCAGTACTTC
CASSSLSGNYEQYF
>TRBD1|once|16|TRBV5-4|TRBJ1-1
TGTGCCAGCACCCCCACCCAGGGGGTGAGGAACACTGAAGCTTTCTTT
CASTPTQGVRNTEAFF
>TRBD1|.|16|TRBV28|TRBJ1-3
TGTGCCAGCAGTTTATGGCGGACAGGGTTGAGAAACACCATATATTTT
CASSLWRTGLRNTIYF
>TRBD2|.|16|TRBV13|TRBJ2-5
TGTGCCAGCAGCTTAGGCCGGGCTAGCGGTGAAGAGACCCAGTACTTC
CASSLGRASGEETQYF
>.|.|12|TRBV2|TRBJ1-2
TGTGCCAGTTCTGCGGATAACTATGGCTACACCTTC
CASSADNYGYTF
>.|.|13|TRBV12-3/TRBV12-4|TRBJ2-1
TGTGCCAGCAGTTTAGAGCCGGACAATGAGCAGTTCTTC
CASSLEPDNEQFF
>.|.|11|TRBV5-1|TRBJ2-3
TGCGCCAGCAGCTTGGGAGATACGCAGTATTTT
CASSLGDTQYF
>.|.|17|TRBV5-6|TRBJ1-3
TGTGCCAGCAGCTTGGCCGGGCAGGGAGTACGAGGAAACACCATATATTTT
CASSLAGQGVRGNTIYF
>.|.|23|TRBV28|TRBJ1-4
TGTGCCAGCAGTTTGCGACACAGAACAACAGGCTACTCTCGGCTCGCAACTAATGAAAAACTGTTTTTT
CASSLRHRTTGYSRLATNEKLFF
>TRBD1|.|14|TRBV7-9|TRBJ2-3
TGTGCCAGCAGCTTACAGGGGGCTGTAGATACGCAGTATTTT
CASSLQGAVDTQYF
>.|.|13|TRBV6-4|TRBJ1-6
TGTGCCAGCAGTGAGGGGAGGAATTCACCCCTCCACTTT
CASSEGRNSPLHF
>.|.|16|TRBV21-1|TRBJ1-5
TGTGCCGCAGCCAGGGGGGCCCGTACCCTCAATCAGCCCCAGCATTTT
CAAARGARTLNQPQHF
>.|once|15|TRBV9|TRBJ1-2
TGTGCCAGCAGCACCCGGACAAGAGGGGACTATGGCTACACCTTC
CASSTRTRGDYGYTF
>.|.|14|TRBV9|TRBJ1-5
TGTGCCAGCAGCGCGTCCGATAGCAATCAGCCCCAGCATTTT
CASSASDSNQPQHF
>TRBD1|.|15|TRBV27|TRBJ1-3
TGTGCCAGCAGCCCACAGGGGGCGCAGGGAAACACCATATATTTT
CASSPQGAQGNTIYF
>.|few|12|TRBV4-2|TRBJ2-3
TGTGCCAGCAGCCAGACGGGGGATACGCAGTATTTT
CASSQTGDTQYF
>.|.|15|TRBV29-1|TRBJ2-7
TGCAGCGTTGAAGATTTAGGGGGATACACCTACGAGCAGTACTTC
CSVEDLGGYTYEQYF
>.|.|12|TRBV9|TRBJ2-1
TGTGCCAGCAGCCCTAGGGGGGATGAGCAGTTCTTC
CASSPRGDEQFF
>.|.|13|TRBV5-1|TRBJ1-2
TGCGCCAGCAGCTTACAGGATCTCTATGGCTACACCTTC
CASSLQDLYGYTF
>.|.|13|TRBV19|TRBJ1-5
TGTGCCAGTAGTAACACTAGGGATCAGCCCCAGCATTTT
CASSNTRDQPQHF
>.|.|16|TRBV11-3|TRBJ2-3
TGTGCCAGCAGCTTACGGCGCGGGGGCTACACAGATACGCAGTATTTT
CASSLRRGGYTDTQYF
>TRBD1|.|16|TRBV4-1|TRBJ2-7
TGCGCCAGCAGCCAAGAATGGGGGCCAGGGGGAAGGGAGCAGTACTTC
CASSQEWGPGGREQYF
>TRBD2|.|15|TRBV5-1|TRBJ2-5
TGCGCCAGCAGCTTGGACGGGGGGACCACAGAGACCCAGTACTTC
CASSLDGGTTETQYF
>.|.|16|TRBV7-8|TRBJ1-2
TGTGCCAGCAGCTTACGCCCCATCAGGGGCCCGTGGGGCTACACCTTC
CASSLRPIRGPWGYTF